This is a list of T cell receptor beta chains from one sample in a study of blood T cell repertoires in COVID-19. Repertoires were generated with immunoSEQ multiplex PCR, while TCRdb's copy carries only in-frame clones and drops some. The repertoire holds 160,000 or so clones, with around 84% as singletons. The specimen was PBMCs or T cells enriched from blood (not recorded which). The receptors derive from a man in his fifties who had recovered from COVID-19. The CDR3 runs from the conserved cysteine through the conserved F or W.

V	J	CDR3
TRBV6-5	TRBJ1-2	CASSQPGRYYGYTF
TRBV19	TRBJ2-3	CAKSPTTDTQYF
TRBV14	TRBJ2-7	CASSQLTGGAEQYF
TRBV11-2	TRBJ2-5	CASSLDPVEETQYF
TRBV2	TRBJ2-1	CASTPGGLNEQFF
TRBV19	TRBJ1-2	CASYDRNYGYTF
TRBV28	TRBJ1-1	CASSLLPGQGNTEAFF
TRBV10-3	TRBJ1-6	CATGEETGNPWTLHF
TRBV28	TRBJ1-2	CASRGTGRNYGYTF
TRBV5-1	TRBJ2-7	CASSRRGQENSYEQYF
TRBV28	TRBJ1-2	CASSRDTYGYTF
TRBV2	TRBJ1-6	CASTSEGDSPLHF
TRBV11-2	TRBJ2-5	CASSSQFGTGETQYF
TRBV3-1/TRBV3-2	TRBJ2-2	CASSHGGWATGELFF
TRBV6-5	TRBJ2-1	CASRDRGRYEQFF
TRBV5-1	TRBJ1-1	CASSLEAGGTNTEAFF
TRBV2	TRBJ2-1	CASRKTIEGANEQFF
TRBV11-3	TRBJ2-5	CASSFQYQETQYF
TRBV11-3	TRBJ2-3	CASDSGRPTDTQYF
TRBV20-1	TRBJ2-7	CSARDLDRQYF
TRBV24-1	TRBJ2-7	CATSPSGVHEQYF